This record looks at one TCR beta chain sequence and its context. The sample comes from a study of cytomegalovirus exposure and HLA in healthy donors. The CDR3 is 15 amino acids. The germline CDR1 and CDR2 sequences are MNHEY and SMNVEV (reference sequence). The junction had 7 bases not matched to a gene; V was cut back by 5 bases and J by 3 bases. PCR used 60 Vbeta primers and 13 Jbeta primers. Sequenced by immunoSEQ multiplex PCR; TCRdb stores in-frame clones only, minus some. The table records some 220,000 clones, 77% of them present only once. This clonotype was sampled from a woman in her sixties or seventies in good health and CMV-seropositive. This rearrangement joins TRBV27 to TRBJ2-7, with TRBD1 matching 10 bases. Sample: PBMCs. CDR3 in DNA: TGTGCCAGCAGTCCAAGGACAGGGGGAGGCTACGAGCAGTACTTC. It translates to CASSPRTGGGYEQYF.